A single sample is the source of the 18 T cell receptor beta chains below, sequenced in a study of patients and donors after allogeneic stem cell transplantation. Each CDR3 protein is one row after TCRdb ran MiXCR on the RT-PCR reads. The sample contains approximately 200,000 distinct CDR3 sequences, 35% to 45% of which appear only once. The sample comprised blood, either unsorted or a sorted T cell fraction (not recorded which). Receptors were obtained from a human donor who was either an allogeneic HSCT recipient or a stem cell or donor lymphocyte infusion donor (not recorded which). It is not recorded whose cells these are; they may come from a transplant donor.

V usage is TRBV12-3 or TRBV12-4 and J usage is TRBJ2-2, with TRBD2 identical over 14 bases. This CDR3 is built from 18 residues. The V and J ends lost 3 bases and 3 bases, in that order; junction bases with no gene match: 6. The CDR3 DNA is TGTGCCAGCAGTTTTGGACTAGCGGGGGGCATTGACACCGGGGAGCTGTTTTTT. Encoded protein: CASSFGLAGGIDTGELFF.

In DNA form, the CDR3 reads TGCAGCGTTCCCGGGTCACTAGCTGAAGCTTTCTTT. Its protein product is CSVPGSLAEAFF. V usage is TRBV29-1 and J usage is TRBJ1-1; D is ambiguous. The CDR3 spans 12 residues. Trimming left V 5 bases short and J 6 bases short, with 13 bases between. The V gene's germline CDR1 is SQVTM and CDR2 ANQGSEA.

Only a few counts were recorded for this clonotype. The chain combines TRBV12-3 or TRBV12-4 with TRBJ1-4; perhaps TRBD1 as D (5 bases). V was clipped by 6 bases and J by 7 bases, with 18 bases between them. The CDR3 is made up of 15 amino acids. CDR3 bases: TGTGCCAGCAGCCCCGCGGCAGGGAGGATTGAAAAACTGTTTTTT. It is translated as CASSPAAGRIEKLFF.

This clonotype was seen a few times. The chain joins TRBV12-3 or TRBV12-4 to TRBJ2-1; tentative D call: TRBD2 (7 bases). The CDR3 is made up of 14 amino acids. V was clipped by 3 bases and J by 4 bases, with 10 bases between them. Here the CDR3 DNA reads TGTGCCAGCAGTTTCGGGGGGCCGTACAATGAGCAGTTCTTC. Translated, it gives CASSFGGPYNEQFF.

The table lists this clonotype with a few counts. The rearrangement uses TRBV3-1 and TRBJ2-7, with D possibly TRBD2 on 6 matching bases. Germline V gene data show CDR1 as LGHDT and CDR2 as YNNKEL (reference sequence). The CDR3 contains 14 residues. Deletions cut 4 bases from V and 1 base from J, with 11 bases between. In nucleotides, the CDR3 is TGTGCCAGCAGCCGGTGGGGGGATTCCTACGAGCAGTACTTC. It is translated as CASSRWGDSYEQYF.

This sequence joins TRBV28 and TRBJ2-7; possible D gene TRBD1, 6 bases. The V end was cut by 1 base, the J end by 0 bases, with 13 bases between. The CDR3 spans 16 residues. Looked up from germline, CDR1 is MDHEN and CDR2 is SYDVKM. The CDR3 coding sequence is TGTGCCAGCAGTTTATTGGGGGACACCAGCTCCTACGAGCAGTACTTC. Residues: CASSLLGDTSSYEQYF.

V is TRBV5-1 and J is TRBJ2-7; no clear D gene. Germline CDR1 is SGHRS and CDR2 is YFSETQ. V lost 4 bases and J 0 bases, leaving 20 bases between the germline ends. The CDR3 is made up of 17 amino acids. CDR3 sequence reads: CASSLRPSNRASYEQYF. CDR3 nucleotides: TGCGCCAGCAGCCTCAGGCCTTCAAACCGGGCCTCCTACGAGCAGTACTTC.

The J gene is TRBJ2-7, the V gene TRBV19; weak D call: TRBD1 (6 bases). Trimming cost V 6 bases and J 3 bases, with 12 bases left between them. This CDR3 has 13 residues. Germline CDR1 LNHDA, CDR2 SQIVND (reference sequence). CDR3 sequence (DNA): TGTGCCAGTAGCCCGGGACAACTCTACGAGCAGTACTTC. Amino acid sequence: CASSPGQLYEQYF.

This sequence joins TRBV5-1 and TRBJ1-4, with D possibly being TRBD1 (5 bases). Looked up from germline, CDR1 is SGHRS and CDR2 is YFSETQ. The CDR3 has 14 residues. With 4 bases removed from V and 5 bases from J, the gap between germline ends came to 12 bases. This chain's CDR3 is CASSPVWDNEKLFF. For the CDR3, the DNA is TGCGCCAGCAGCCCCGTATGGGACAATGAAAAACTGTTTTTT. Looking up the rest from reference TRBV5-1 and TRBJ1-4 gives the full variable domain: KAGVTQTPRYLIKTRGQQVTLSCSPISGHRSVSWYQQTPGQGLQFLFEYFSETQRNKGNFPGRFSGRQFSNSRSEMNVSTLELGDSALYLCASSPVWDNEKLFFGSGTQLSVL.

This clonotype turned up a few times. The rearrangement joins TRBV5-1 to TRBJ2-5; D remains ambiguous. Trimming pared 4 bases from V and 2 bases from J, leaving 6 bases between. The germline gives CDR1 SGHRS, CDR2 YFSETQ. This CDR3 comprises 12 residues. CDR3 loop: CASSRYQETQYF. The CDR3 DNA sequence: TGCGCCAGCAGCAGGTATCAAGAGACCCAGTACTTC.

This clonotype was observed a handful of times. V usage is TRBV5-1 and J usage is TRBJ2-4; no reliable D call. The germline V gene encodes CDR1 SGHRS and CDR2 YFSETQ. The CDR3 is 14 amino acids. Trimming took 0 bases from V and 3 from J, leaving 7 bases between them. This CDR3 is CASSLGRLKNIQYF. The CDR3 DNA reads TGCGCCAGCAGCTTGGGTAGGCTCAAAAACATTCAGTACTTC.

The chain joins TRBV15 to TRBJ2-7; 10 bases fit TRBD1. Germline-derived CDR1 and CDR2 are LNHNV and YYDKDF (reference sequence). CDR3 length equals 15 residues. V was clipped by 0 bases and J by 2 bases; unmatched bases: 1. The DNA for the CDR3 is TGTGCCACCAGCAGAGAAGGGACAGGGGCCTACGAGCAGTACTTC. Its translation: CATSREGTGAYEQYF.

This chain joins TRBV28 and TRBJ1-6; perhaps TRBD1 as D (6 bases). The germline V gene has CDR1 MDHEN and CDR2 SYDVKM. Trimming took off 7 bases at V and 8 bases at J, with 15 bases between the two ends. The CDR3 contains 14 residues. The CDR3 here is CASTRDRWDSPLHF. The CDR3 coding sequence is TGTGCCAGCACCCGAGACAGGTGGGATTCACCCCTCCACTTT.

The chain is built from TRBV27 and TRBJ2-1; 14 nucleotides agree with TRBD2. From germline, CDR1 is MNHEY and CDR2 SMNVEV (reference sequence). This CDR3 comprises 14 residues. V shed 8 bases and J 9 bases; nucleotides not matched to a gene: 6. Written as DNA, the CDR3 is TGTGCCAGCGGACTAGCGGGGGGTTATGTTGAGCAGTTCTTC. Translation: CASGLAGGYVEQFF.

V and J are TRBV4-1 and TRBJ2-4, with D unresolved. From germline, CDR1 is MGHRA and CDR2 YSYEKL. V lost 1 base and J 1 base, leaving 11 bases between the germline ends. This CDR3 spans 16 amino acids. The CDR3 DNA reads TGCGCCAGCAGCCAAGGGATTGAAGTGGCCAAAAACATTCAGTACTTC. It codes for CASSQGIEVAKNIQYF.

The V gene is TRBV12-3 or TRBV12-4, the J gene TRBJ2-7, with no clear D. Between the trimmed V and J ends, which lost 2 bases and 2 bases, there was a span of 4 bases. The CDR3 is made up of 12 amino acids. CDR3 loop: CASSLFTYEQYF. In nucleotides, the CDR3 is TGTGCCAGCAGTTTATTTACCTACGAGCAGTACTTC.

This clonotype appeared many times. V is TRBV7-2 and J is TRBJ1-1; no reliable D call. The CDR3 is 11 residues long. Deletions cut 5 bases from V and 4 bases from J, with 5 bases between. Germline loops: CDR1 SGHTA, CDR2 FQGNSA. In nucleotides, the CDR3 is TGTGCCAGCAGCGTACGCACTGAAGCTTTCTTT. Its protein product is CASSVRTEAFF.

This clonotype appeared many times. The chain employs TRBV25-1 and TRBJ1-5; D call uncertain. Trimming removed 2 bases from V and 5 bases from J, with 16 bases in between. CDR3 length: 16 amino acids. Per germline, CDR1 MGHDK and CDR2 SYGVNS. CDR3 sequence reads: CASSEQRPRGDQPQHF. CDR3 nucleotides: TGTGCCAGCAGTGAACAAAGGCCCCGCGGCGATCAGCCCCAGCATTTT. The variable domain in full, with the rest retrieved from reference TRBV25-1 and TRBJ1-5, is EADIYQTPRYLVIGTGKKITLECSQTMGHDKMYWYQQDPGMELHLIHYSYGVNSTEKGDLSSESTVSRIRTEHFPLTLESARPSHTSQYLCASSEQRPRGDQPQHFGDGTRLSIL.